These T cell receptor beta chains were read from a single sample in a study of blood T cell repertoires in COVID-19. Data came from immunoSEQ multiplex PCR; TCRdb stores just in-frame clones and leaves some out. The sample lists roughly 74,000 clones, around 88% occurring once. Input material: peripheral blood. The receptors derive from a woman older than 75 with active or convalescent COVID-19. Each CDR3 is given with its conserved first and last residue. The D gene is left open where the match is weak. Clone sizes are given selectively: once, few, many, or a class where the clone is expanded.

>TRBJ2-5|.|TRBV5-1|.
TGCGCCAGCGGGGAGTTGGAGACCCAGTACTTC
CASGELETQYF
>TRBJ2-5|.|TRBV24-1|TRBD2
TGTGCCACCAGCGGGACTAGCGGGGTTCAAGAGACCCAGTACTTC
CATSGTSGVQETQYF
>TRBJ2-7|.|TRBV2|TRBD1
TGTGCCAGCAGTGCATCCGGGACAGGGGGCTACGAGCAGTACTTC
CASSASGTGGYEQYF
>TRBJ1-3|.|TRBV7-8|.
TGTGCCAGCAGCCCTCAGGGTCTTGGAAACACCATATATTTT
CASSPQGLGNTIYF
>TRBJ2-5|.|TRBV3-1/TRBV3-2|TRBD2
TGTGCCCGCAGCCAAGTGGGGCGGGGGGGCCCTTGGGAGACCCAGTACTTC
CARSQVGRGGPWETQYF
>TRBJ2-1|.|TRBV3-1/TRBV3-2|TRBD2
TGTGCCAGCAGCCATTGGAGCGGGAGGGAATTTCTTATCGAGCAGTTCTTC
CASSHWSGREFLIEQFF
>TRBJ1-6|once|TRBV6-5|TRBD1
TGTGCCAGCCCCAGGGGGTCTGGACCCCTCCACTTT
CASPRGSGPLHF
>TRBJ2-5|.|TRBV6-2/TRBV6-3|TRBD2
TGTGCCAGCAGCCGGTGGGGGGGAGAGACCCAGTACTTC
CASSRWGGETQYF
>TRBJ1-4|once|TRBV20-1|TRBD1
TGCAGTGCTAGTCACGGGACAGGGGATGAAAAACTGTTTTTT
CSASHGTGDEKLFF
>TRBJ2-4|.|TRBV5-1|TRBD2
TGCGCCAGCAGCCCAGGTCTTCTCAGCGGGGGGAGAGGGAACATTCAGTACTTC
CASSPGLLSGGRGNIQYF
>TRBJ1-2|.|TRBV10-3|.
TGTGCCATTCGGGATTTTAACTATGGCTACACCTTC
CAIRDFNYGYTF
>TRBJ2-1|.|TRBV7-9|.
TGTGCCAGCAGCTTAGTGGAGATCATCGATGAGCAGTTCTTC
CASSLVEIIDEQFF
>TRBJ2-1|.|TRBV5-1|.
TGCGCCAGCAGCTGGAGGGGCAGGGCCCAGAGACGAAATGAGCAGTTCTTC
CASSWRGRAQRRNEQFF
>TRBJ2-7|once|TRBV11-3|.
TGTGCCAGCAGCTTTGCAGGGCGCCCTTATGCGCAGTACTTC
CASSFAGRPYAQYF
>TRBJ2-5|.|TRBV11-3|TRBD1
TGTGCCAGCAGCCTTGGGACAGGGGCACAAGAGACCCAGTACTTC
CASSLGTGAQETQYF
>TRBJ2-1|.|TRBV7-8|.
TGTGCCAGCAGCTTAGTTAGGTGGGAGTTACTCGGTGAGCAGTTCTTC
CASSLVRWELLGEQFF
>TRBJ2-4|.|TRBV9|.
TGTGCCAGCAGCGTCACCGGGTCGGATCAGTACTTC
CASSVTGSDQYF
>TRBJ2-2|.|TRBV5-4|TRBD2
TGTGCCAGCAGCACCGGACTAGCGGGGGAAAACACCGGGGAGCTGTTTTTT
CASSTGLAGENTGELFF
>TRBJ2-3|.|TRBV30|.
TGTGCCTCCGGACAGTGGAGTACAGATACGCAGTATTTT
CASGQWSTDTQYF
>TRBJ2-2|.|TRBV11-1|.
TGTGCCACCTCCGCCGACGGGTCGAGCACCGGGGAGCTGTTTTTT
CATSADGSSTGELFF
>TRBJ2-3|.|TRBV19|TRBD1
TGTGCCAGTAGTAAGGACAGGGGAGGTGGCACAGATACGCAGTATTTT
CASSKDRGGGTDTQYF
>TRBJ2-2|once|TRBV2|.
TGTGCCAGCAGTCCTTTAACAGGGAGCACCGGGGAGCTGTTTTTT
CASSPLTGSTGELFF
>TRBJ1-1|.|TRBV4-3|.
TGCGCCAGCAGCCACGATGGGGGGACGGATAGGAACACTGAAGCTTTCTTT
CASSHDGGTDRNTEAFF
>TRBJ1-6|.|TRBV7-8|.
TGTGCCAGCAGCTCCCTTAATTCACCCCTCCACTTT
CASSSLNSPLHF
>TRBJ1-2|.|TRBV10-3|TRBD1
TGTGCCATCAATCCAGGGACAGGGGATGGCTACACCTTC
CAINPGTGDGYTF
>TRBJ1-3|.|TRBV18|TRBD1
TGTGCCAGCTCATCAACAGGGGTCCTCTCTGGAAACACCATATATTTT
CASSSTGVLSGNTIYF
>TRBJ1-5|.|TRBV14|.
TGTGCCAGCAGCCAAGAAATTCAAGGGGCCCCTCCTTATAGCAATCAGCCCCAGCATTTT
CASSQEIQGAPPYSNQPQHF
>TRBJ1-3|.|TRBV9|.
TGTGCCAGCAGCGTTAAATGGGACTCACGCTCTGGAAACACCATATATTTT
CASSVKWDSRSGNTIYF
>TRBJ1-2|.|TRBV5-1|.
TGCGCCAGCAGCTTGGGGACTGACAGGTTCGGCTACACCTTC
CASSLGTDRFGYTF
>TRBJ2-7|few|TRBV28|.
TGTGCCAGCAGTTTAATCCCCTTGGCGCGCAGGGCCTACGAGCAGTACTTC
CASSLIPLARRAYEQYF
>TRBJ2-3|.|TRBV6-2/TRBV6-3|.
TGTGCCAGCAGTTACGCCGGGTTATACACAGATACGCAGTATTTT
CASSYAGLYTDTQYF
>TRBJ1-3|.|TRBV5-6|TRBD1
TGTGCCAGCAGTTTTCAGACAGGGGTCGGAAACACCATATATTTT
CASSFQTGVGNTIYF
>TRBJ2-1|.|TRBV11-2|TRBD2
TGTGCCAGCAGCTTATCCTTAGCGGGGGGGCTAGGGAATGAGCAGTTCTTC
CASSLSLAGGLGNEQFF
>TRBJ1-5|.|TRBV27|TRBD1
TGTGCCAGCAGTTATCGCGGGGCGACAGGGGCCAATCAGCCCCAGCATTTT
CASSYRGATGANQPQHF
>TRBJ2-2|.|TRBV2|TRBD1
TGTGCCAGCAGAGGGACAGTGGCGGGGGAGCTGTTTTTT
CASRGTVAGELFF
>TRBJ1-2|few|TRBV11-2|TRBD1
TGTGCCAGCAGCCCATCGGGACAGGGTATCTTGGGATTTGGCTACACCTTC
CASSPSGQGILGFGYTF
>TRBJ1-3|.|TRBV18|.
TGTGCCAGCTCACCGAGGTCTATAGACACCATATATTTT
CASSPRSIDTIYF
>TRBJ2-5|.|TRBV7-9|.
TGTGCCAGCAGCGTACGGGGGGCCGTACAAGAGACCCAGTACTTC
CASSVRGAVQETQYF
>TRBJ1-2|.|TRBV2|TRBD1
TGTGCCAGCAGGACACAGGGGGCCGGCTATGGCTACACCTTC
CASRTQGAGYGYTF